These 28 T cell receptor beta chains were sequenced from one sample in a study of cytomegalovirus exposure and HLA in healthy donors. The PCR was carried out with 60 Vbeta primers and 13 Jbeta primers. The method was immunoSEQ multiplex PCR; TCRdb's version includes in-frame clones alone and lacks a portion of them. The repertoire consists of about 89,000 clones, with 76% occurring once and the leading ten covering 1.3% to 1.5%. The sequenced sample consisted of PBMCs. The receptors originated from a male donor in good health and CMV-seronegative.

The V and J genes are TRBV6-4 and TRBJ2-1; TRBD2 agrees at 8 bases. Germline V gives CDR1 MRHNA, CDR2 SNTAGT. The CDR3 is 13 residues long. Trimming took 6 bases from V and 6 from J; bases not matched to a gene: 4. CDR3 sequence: CASSAGTSNEQFF. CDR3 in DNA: TGTGCCAGCAGCGCCGGGACTAGCAATGAGCAGTTCTTC.

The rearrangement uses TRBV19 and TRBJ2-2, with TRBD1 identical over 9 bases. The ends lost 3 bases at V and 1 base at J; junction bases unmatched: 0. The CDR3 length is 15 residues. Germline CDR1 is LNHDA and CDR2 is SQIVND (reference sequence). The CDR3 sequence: CASSMGQGNTGELFF. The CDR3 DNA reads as TGTGCCAGTAGTATGGGACAGGGGAACACCGGGGAGCTGTTTTTT. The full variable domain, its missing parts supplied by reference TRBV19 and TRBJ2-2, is DGGITQSPKYLFRKEGQNVTLSCEQNLNHDAMYWYRQDPGQGLRLIYYSQIVNDFQKGDIAEGYSVSREKKESFPLTVTSAQKNPTAFYLCASSMGQGNTGELFFGEGSRLTVL.

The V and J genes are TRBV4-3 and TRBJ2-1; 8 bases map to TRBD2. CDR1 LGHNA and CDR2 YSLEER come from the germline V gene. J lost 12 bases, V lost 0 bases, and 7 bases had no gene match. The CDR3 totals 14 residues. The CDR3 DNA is TGCGCCAGCAGCCAAGATTCAGGACTAGCTACGCAGTTCTTC. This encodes CASSQDSGLATQFF.

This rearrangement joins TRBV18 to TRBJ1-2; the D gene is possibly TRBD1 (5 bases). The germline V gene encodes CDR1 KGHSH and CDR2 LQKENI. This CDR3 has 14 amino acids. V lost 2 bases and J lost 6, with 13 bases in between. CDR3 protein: CASSPNTGVDGYTF. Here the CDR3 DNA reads TGTGCCAGCTCACCAAATACGGGGGTTGATGGCTACACCTTC.

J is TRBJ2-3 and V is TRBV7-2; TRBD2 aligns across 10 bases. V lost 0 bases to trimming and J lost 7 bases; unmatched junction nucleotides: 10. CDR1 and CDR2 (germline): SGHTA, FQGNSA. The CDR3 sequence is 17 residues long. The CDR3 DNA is TGTGCCAGCAGCTTAGCGGCCCCCCGGACTAGCGGAAATACGCAGTATTTT. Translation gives CASSLAAPRTSGNTQYF.

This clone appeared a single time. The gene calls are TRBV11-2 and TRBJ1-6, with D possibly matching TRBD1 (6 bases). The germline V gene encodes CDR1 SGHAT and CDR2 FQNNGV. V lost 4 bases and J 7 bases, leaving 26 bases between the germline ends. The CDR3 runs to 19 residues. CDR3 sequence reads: CASSSRQAPVFNSNSPLHF. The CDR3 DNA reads TGTGCCAGCAGCTCTAGACAGGCTCCCGTCTTCAACTCAAATTCACCCCTCCACTTT.

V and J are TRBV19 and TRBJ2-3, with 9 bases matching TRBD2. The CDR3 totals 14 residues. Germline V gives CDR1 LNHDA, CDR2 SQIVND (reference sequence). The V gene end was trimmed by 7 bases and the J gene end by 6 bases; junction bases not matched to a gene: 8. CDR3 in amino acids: CASKLGGGADTQYF. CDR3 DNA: TGTGCCAGTAAATTGGGCGGGGGGGCGGATACGCAGTATTTT.

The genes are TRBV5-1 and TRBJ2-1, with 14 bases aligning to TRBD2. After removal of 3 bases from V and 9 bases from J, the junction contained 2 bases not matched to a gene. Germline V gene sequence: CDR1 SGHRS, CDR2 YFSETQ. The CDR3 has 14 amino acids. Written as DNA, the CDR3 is TGCGCCAGCAGCTCGGGACTAGCGGGAGTTGAGCAGTTCTTC. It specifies CASSSGLAGVEQFF.

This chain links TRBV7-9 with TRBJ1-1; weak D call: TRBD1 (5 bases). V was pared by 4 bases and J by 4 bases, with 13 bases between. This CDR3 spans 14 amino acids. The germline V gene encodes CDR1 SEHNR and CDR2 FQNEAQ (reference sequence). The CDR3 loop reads CASSSGGGTTEAFF. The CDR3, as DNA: TGTGCCAGCAGCTCGGGCGGGGGGACCACTGAAGCTTTCTTT.

The CDR3 coding sequence is TGCGCCAGCAGCCACGACACCGGGACTAGCTCGGGAAAGCAGTTCTTC. Translated: CASSHDTGTSSGKQFF. The rearrangement joins TRBV4-3 to TRBJ2-1; 9 bases agree with TRBD2. CDR3 length: 16 amino acids. In germline, CDR1 is LGHNA, CDR2 YSLEER. The V and J ends lost 3 bases and 11 bases, in that order; junction bases with no gene match: 14.

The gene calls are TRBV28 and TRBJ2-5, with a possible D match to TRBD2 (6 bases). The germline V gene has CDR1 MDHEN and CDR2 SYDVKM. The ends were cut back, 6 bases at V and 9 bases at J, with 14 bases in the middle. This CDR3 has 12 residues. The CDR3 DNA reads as TGTGCCAGCAGCGAAATAACTAGCCCCCAGTACTTC. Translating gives CASSEITSPQYF.

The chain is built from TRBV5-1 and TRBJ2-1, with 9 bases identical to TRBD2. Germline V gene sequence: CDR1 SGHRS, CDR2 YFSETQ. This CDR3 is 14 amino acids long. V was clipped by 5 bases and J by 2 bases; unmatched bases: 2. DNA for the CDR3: TGCGCCAGCAGTGGCGGGGGGGCCTACAATGAGCAGTTCTTC. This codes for CASSGGGAYNEQFF.

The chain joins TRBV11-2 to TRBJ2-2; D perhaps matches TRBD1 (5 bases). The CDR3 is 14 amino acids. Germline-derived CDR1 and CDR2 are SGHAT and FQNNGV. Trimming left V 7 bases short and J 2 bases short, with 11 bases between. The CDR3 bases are TGTGCCAGCACATTAGGGGTCAACACCGGGGAGCTGTTTTTT. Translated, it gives CASTLGVNTGELFF.

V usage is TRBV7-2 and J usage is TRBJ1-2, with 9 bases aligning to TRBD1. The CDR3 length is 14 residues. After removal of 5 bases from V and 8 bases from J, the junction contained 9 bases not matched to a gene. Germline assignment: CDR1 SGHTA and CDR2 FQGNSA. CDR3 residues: CASSQGGQGRGYTF. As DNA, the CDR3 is TGTGCCAGCAGCCAGGGGGGACAGGGACGCGGCTACACCTTC.

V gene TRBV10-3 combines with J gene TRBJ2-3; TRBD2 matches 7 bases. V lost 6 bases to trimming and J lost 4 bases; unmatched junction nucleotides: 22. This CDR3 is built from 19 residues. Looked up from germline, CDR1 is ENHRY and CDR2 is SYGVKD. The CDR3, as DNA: TGTGCCATCAGAGTTACCTTAAGTCGGGGGGAATATAGCTCAGATACGCAGTATTTT. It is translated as CAIRVTLSRGEYSSDTQYF.

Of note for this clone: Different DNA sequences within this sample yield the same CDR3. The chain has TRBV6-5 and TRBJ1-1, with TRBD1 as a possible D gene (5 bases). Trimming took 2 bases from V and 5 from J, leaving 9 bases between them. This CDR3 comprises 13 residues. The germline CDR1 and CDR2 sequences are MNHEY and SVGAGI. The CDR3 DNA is TGTGCCAGCAGTTACAGGGGATATACTGAAGCTTTCTTT. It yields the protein CASSYRGYTEAFF.

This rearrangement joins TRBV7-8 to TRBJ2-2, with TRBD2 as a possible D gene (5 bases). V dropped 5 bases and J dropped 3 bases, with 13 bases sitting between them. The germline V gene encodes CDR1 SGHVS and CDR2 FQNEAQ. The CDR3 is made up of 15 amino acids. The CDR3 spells CASSQGSRYTGELFF. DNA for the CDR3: TGTGCCAGCAGCCAAGGGAGCAGATACACCGGGGAGCTGTTTTTT.

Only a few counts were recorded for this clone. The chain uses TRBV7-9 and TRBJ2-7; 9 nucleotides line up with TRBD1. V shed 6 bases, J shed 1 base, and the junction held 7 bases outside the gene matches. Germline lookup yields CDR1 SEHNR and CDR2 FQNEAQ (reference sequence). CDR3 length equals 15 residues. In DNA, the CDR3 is TGTGCCAGCAGACGGGACAGGGAGATTTCCTACGAGCAGTACTTC. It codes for CASRRDREISYEQYF.

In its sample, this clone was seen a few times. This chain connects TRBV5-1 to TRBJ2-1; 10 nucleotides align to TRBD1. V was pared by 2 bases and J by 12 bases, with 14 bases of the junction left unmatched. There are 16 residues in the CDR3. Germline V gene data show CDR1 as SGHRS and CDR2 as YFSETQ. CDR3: CASSLLRDRGILGQFF. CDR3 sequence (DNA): TGCGCCAGCAGCTTACTAAGGGACAGGGGAATCTTAGGGCAGTTCTTC.

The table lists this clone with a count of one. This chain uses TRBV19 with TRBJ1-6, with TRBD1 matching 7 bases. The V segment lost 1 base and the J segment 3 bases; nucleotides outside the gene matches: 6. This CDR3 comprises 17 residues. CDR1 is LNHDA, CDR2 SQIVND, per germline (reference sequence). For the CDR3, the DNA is TGTGCCAGTAGTATAGGAACAGGGGCTCACTATAATTCACCCCTCCACTTT. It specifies CASSIGTGAHYNSPLHF. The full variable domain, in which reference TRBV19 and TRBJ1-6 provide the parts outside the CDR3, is DGGITQSPKYLFRKEGQNVTLSCEQNLNHDAMYWYRQDPGQGLRLIYYSQIVNDFQKGDIAEGYSVSREKKESFPLTVTSAQKNPTAFYLCASSIGTGAHYNSPLHFGNGTRLTVT.

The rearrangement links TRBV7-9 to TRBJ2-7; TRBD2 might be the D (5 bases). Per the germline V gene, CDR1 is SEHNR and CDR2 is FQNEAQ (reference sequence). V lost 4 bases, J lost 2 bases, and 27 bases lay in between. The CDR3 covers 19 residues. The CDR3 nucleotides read TGTGCCAGCAGCTATATAGGTTGGACTGACGACTCGCCTACCTACGAGCAGTACTTC. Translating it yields CASSYIGWTDDSPTYEQYF.

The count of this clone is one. The CDR3 region is CASSPSLGALPNTEAFF. The CDR3 DNA is TGTGCCAGCAGCCCCTCCCTGGGGGCCCTGCCGAACACTGAAGCTTTCTTT. J is TRBJ1-1 and V is TRBV7-2; possible D gene TRBD1, 6 bases. The CDR3 covers 17 residues. From germline, CDR1 is SGHTA and CDR2 FQGNSA. V lost 5 bases and J lost 1, with 20 bases in between. Supplemented by reference TRBV7-2 and TRBJ1-1, the full variable domain reads GAGVSQSPSNKVTEKGKDVELRCDPISGHTALYWYRQSLGQGLEFLIYFQGNSAPDKSGLPSDRFSAERTGGSVSTLTIQRTQQEDSAVYLCASSPSLGALPNTEAFFGQGTRLTVV.

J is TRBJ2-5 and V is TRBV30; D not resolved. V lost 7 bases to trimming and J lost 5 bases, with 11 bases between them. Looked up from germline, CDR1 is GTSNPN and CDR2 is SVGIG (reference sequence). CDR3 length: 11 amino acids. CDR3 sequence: CAFSGEETQYF. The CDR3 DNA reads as TGTGCCTTTTCTGGTGAGGAGACCCAGTACTTC.

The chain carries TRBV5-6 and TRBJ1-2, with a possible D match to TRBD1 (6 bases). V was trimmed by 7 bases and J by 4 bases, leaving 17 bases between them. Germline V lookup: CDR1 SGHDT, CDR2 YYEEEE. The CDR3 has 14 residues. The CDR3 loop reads CASGMGGGGYGYTF. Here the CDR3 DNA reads TGTGCCAGCGGCATGGGGGGCGGGGGCTATGGCTACACCTTC.

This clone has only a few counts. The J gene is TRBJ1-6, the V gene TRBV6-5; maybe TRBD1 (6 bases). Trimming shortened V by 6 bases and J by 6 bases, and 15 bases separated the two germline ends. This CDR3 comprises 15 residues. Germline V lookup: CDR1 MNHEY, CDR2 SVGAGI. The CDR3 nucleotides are TGTGCCAGCAGCCCCTTGAGAGGGGGTAATTCACCCCTCCACTTT. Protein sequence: CASSPLRGGNSPLHF.

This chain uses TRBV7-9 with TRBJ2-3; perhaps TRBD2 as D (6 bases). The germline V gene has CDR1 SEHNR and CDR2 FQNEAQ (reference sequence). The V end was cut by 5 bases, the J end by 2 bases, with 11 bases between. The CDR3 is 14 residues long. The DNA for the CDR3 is TGTGCCAGCAGCCTGGCGGGACTCACAGATACGCAGTATTTT. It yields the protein CASSLAGLTDTQYF.

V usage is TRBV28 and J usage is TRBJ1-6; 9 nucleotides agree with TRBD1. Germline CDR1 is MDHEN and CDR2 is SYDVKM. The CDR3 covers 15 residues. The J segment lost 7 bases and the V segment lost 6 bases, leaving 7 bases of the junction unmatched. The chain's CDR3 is CASRRDREGNSPLHF. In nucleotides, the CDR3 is TGTGCCAGCAGACGGGACAGGGAAGGCAATTCACCCCTCCACTTT.

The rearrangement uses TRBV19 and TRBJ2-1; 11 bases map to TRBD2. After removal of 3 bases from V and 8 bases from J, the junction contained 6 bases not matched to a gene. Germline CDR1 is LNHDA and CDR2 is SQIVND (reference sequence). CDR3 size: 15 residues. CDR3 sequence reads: CASSITSGGRDEQFF. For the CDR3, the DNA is TGTGCCAGTAGTATTACTAGCGGGGGTAGGGATGAGCAGTTCTTC.